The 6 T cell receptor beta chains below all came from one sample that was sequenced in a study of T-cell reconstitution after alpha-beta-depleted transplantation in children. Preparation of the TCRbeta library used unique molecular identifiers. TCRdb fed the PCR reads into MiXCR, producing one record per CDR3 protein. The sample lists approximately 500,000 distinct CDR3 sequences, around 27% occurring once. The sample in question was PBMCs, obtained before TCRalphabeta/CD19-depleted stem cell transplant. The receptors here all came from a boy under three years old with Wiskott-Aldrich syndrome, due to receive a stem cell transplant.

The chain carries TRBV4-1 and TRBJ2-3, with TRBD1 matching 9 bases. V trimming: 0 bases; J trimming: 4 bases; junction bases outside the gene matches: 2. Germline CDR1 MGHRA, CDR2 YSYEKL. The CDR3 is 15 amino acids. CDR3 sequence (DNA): TGCGCCAGCAGCCAAGAGGACAGGGGACCAGATACGCAGTATTTT. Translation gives CASSQEDRGPDTQYF.

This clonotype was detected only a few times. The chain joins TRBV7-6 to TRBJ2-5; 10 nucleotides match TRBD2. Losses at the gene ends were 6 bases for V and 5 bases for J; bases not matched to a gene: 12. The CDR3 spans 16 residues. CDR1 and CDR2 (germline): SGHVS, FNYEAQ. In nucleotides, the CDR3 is TGTGCCAGCAGTTACCTCCCTAGCGGGAGTGGGGAGACCCAGTACTTC. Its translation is CASSYLPSGSGETQYF. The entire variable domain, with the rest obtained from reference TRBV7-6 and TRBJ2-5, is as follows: GAGVSQSPRYKVTKRGQDVALRCDPISGHVSLYWYRQALGQGPEFLTYFNYEAQQDKSGLPNDRFSAERPEGSISTLTIQRTEQRDSAMYRCASSYLPSGSGETQYFGPGTRLLVL.

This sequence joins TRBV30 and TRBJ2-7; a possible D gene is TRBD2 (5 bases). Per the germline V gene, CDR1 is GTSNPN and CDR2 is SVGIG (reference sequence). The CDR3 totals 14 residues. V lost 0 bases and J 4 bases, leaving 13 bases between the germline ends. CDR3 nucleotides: TGTGCCTGGAGTGTCTGGGGATCGGGGTACGAGCAGTACTTC. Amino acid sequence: CAWSVWGSGYEQYF.

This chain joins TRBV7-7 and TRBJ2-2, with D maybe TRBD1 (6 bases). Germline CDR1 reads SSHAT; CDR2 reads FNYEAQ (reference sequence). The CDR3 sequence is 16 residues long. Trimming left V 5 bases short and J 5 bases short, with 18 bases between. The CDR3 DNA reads TGTGCCAGCAGCCAACATGGACAGTTGGGAACCGGGGAGCTGTTTTTT. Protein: CASSQHGQLGTGELFF.

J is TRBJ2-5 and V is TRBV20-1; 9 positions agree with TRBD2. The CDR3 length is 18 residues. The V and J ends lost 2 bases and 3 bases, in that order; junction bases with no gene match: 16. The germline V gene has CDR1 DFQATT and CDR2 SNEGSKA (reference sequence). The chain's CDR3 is CSARHNWISGSLEETQYF. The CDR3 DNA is TGCAGTGCTAGACATAACTGGATTAGCGGGAGTTTGGAAGAGACCCAGTACTTC.

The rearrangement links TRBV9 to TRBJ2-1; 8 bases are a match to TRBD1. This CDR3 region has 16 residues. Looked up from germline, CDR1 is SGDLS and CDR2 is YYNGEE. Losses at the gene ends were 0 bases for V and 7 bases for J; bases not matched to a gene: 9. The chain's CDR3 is CASSVATGQVKNEQFF. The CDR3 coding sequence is TGTGCCAGCAGCGTAGCTACGGGACAGGTGAAAAATGAGCAGTTCTTC.